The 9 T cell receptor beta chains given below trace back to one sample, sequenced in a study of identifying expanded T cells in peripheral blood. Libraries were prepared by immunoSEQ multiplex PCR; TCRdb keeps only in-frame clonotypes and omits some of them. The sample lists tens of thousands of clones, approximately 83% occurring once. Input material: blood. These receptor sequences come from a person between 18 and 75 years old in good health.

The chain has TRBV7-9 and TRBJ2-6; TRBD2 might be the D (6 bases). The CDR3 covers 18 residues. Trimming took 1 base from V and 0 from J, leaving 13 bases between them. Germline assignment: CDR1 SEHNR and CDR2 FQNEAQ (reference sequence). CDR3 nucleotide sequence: TGTGCCAGCAGCTTAGGGGCGGGGTCCCGCTCTGGGGCCAACGTCCTGACTTTC. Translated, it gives CASSLGAGSRSGANVLTF.

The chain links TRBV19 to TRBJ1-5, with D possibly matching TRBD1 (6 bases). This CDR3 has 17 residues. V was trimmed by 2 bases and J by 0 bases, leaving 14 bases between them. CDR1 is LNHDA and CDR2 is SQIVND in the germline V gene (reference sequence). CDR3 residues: CASSIPFGTTSNQPQHF. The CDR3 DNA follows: TGTGCCAGTAGTATACCTTTTGGGACAACTAGCAATCAGCCCCAGCATTTT. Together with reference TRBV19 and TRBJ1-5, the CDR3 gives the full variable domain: DGGITQSPKYLFRKEGQNVTLSCEQNLNHDAMYWYRQDPGQGLRLIYYSQIVNDFQKGDIAEGYSVSREKKESFPLTVTSAQKNPTAFYLCASSIPFGTTSNQPQHFGDGTRLSIL.

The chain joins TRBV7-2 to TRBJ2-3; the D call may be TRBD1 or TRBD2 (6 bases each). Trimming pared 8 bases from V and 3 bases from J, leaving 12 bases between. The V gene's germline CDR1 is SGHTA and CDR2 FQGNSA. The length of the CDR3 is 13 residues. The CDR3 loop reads CASEGGRTDTQYF. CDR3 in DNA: TGTGCCAGCGAAGGGGGGAGAACAGATACGCAGTATTTT. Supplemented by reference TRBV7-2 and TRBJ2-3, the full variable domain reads GAGVSQSPSNKVTEKGKDVELRCDPISGHTALYWYRQSLGQGLEFLIYFQGNSAPDKSGLPSDRFSAERTGGSVSTLTIQRTQQEDSAVYLCASEGGRTDTQYFGPGTRLTVL.

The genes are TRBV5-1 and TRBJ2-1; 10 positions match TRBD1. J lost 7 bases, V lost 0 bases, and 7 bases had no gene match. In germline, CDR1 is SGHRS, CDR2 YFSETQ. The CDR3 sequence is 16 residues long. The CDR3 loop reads CASSLAWDRGRNEQFF. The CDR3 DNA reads TGCGCCAGCAGCTTGGCTTGGGACAGGGGCCGGAATGAGCAGTTCTTC.

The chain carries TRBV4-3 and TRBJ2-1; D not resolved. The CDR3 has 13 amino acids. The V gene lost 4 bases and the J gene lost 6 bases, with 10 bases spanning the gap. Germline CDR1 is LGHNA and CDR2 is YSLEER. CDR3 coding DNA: TGCGCCAGCAGCCCCGCCGGCGGCAATGAGCAGTTCTTC. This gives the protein CASSPAGGNEQFF.

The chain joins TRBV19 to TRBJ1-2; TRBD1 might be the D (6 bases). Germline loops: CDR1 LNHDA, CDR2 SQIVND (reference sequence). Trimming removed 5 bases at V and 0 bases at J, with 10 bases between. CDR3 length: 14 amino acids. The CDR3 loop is CASSPDSTNYGYTF. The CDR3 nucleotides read TGTGCCAGTAGTCCGGACAGTACTAACTATGGCTACACCTTC.

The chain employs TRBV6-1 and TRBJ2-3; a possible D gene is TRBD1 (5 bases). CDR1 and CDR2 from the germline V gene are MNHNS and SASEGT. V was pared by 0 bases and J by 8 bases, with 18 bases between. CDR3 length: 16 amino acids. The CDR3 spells CASSEAWLGAAFTQYF. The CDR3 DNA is TGTGCCAGCAGTGAAGCGTGGTTAGGGGCCGCGTTTACGCAGTATTTT.

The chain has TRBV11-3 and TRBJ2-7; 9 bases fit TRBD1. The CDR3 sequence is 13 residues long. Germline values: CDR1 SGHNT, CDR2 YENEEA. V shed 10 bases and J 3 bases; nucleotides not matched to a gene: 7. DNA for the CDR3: TGTGCCAAGAAGGGACAGGGCTTCTACGAGCAGTACTTC. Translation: CAKKGQGFYEQYF.

CDR3 loop: CASSPGLEFPEQFF. The CDR3 DNA reads as TGTGCCAGCTCACCAGGACTAGAATTTCCTGAGCAGTTCTTC. The chain couples TRBV18 to TRBJ2-1; 7 bases align to TRBD2. The length of the CDR3 is 14 residues. V lost 2 bases and J lost 9; bases outside the gene matches: 7. Germline assignment: CDR1 KGHSH and CDR2 LQKENI.